These 21 T cell receptor beta chains originate from one sample sequenced in a study of siplizumab effects on memory and regulatory T cells. Clones were read by immunoSEQ multiplex PCR, and TCRdb kept only the in-frame ones, dropping some. The table lists some 97,000 clones, about 90% of them singletons. Material for sequencing was Tregs sorted from blood. These receptor sequences come from a human donor in good health.

The gene calls are TRBV18 and TRBJ1-2; TRBD1 might be the D (5 bases). The CDR3 covers 12 residues. CDR1 is KGHSH, CDR2 LQKENI, per germline. V was clipped by 3 bases and J by 5 bases, with 7 bases between them. The CDR3 DNA sequence: TGTGCCAGCTCACCCGACAGTTATGGCTACACCTTC. Its protein product is CASSPDSYGYTF. The entire variable domain, with the rest obtained from reference TRBV18 and TRBJ1-2, is as follows: NAGVMQNPRHLVRRRGQEARLRCSPMKGHSHVYWYRQLPEEGLKFMVYLQKENIIDESGMPKERFSAEFPKEGPSILRIQQVVRGDSAAYFCASSPDSYGYTFGSGTRLTVV.

The chain has TRBV7-9 and TRBJ2-7; D possibly uses TRBD1 or TRBD2 (5 bases each). The CDR3 has 13 amino acids. V shed 1 base and J shed 6 bases, with 10 bases lying between them. From germline, CDR1 is SEHNR and CDR2 FQNEAQ (reference sequence). The CDR3 sequence: CASSLVERGEQYF. The CDR3 DNA reads as TGTGCCAGCAGCTTAGTCGAGAGGGGCGAGCAGTACTTC.

The genes are TRBV4-1 and TRBJ2-4; D is perhaps TRBD1 (5 bases). This CDR3 region has 19 residues. Trimming took 0 bases from V and 1 from J, leaving 19 bases between them. CDR1 is MGHRA and CDR2 is YSYEKL in the germline V gene. The CDR3 sequence is CASSQDQSGLITAKNIQYF. CDR3 sequence (DNA): TGCGCCAGCAGCCAAGATCAGTCAGGGTTGATCACTGCCAAAAACATTCAGTACTTC.

The chain links TRBV15 to TRBJ2-1; the D gene could be TRBD1 or TRBD2 (5 bases each). V was pared by 2 bases and J by 5 bases, with 16 bases between. CDR1 is LNHNV and CDR2 is YYDKDF in the germline V gene (reference sequence). CDR3 size: 16 residues. CDR3 DNA sequence: TGTGCCACCAGCAGATTCGGCGTGGGGGTACACAATGAGCAGTTCTTC. Translating it yields CATSRFGVGVHNEQFF.

This chain uses TRBV20-1 with TRBJ2-1; D may correspond to TRBD1 or TRBD2 (5 bases each). Trimming shortened V by 6 bases and J by 12 bases, and 15 bases separated the two germline ends. The CDR3 consists of 11 residues. Germline CDR1 is DFQATT and CDR2 is SNEGSKA (reference sequence). The CDR3 sequence is CSAERDARQFF. The CDR3 bases are TGCAGTGCGGAACGGGACGCCCGGCAGTTCTTC.

The J gene is TRBJ2-7, the V gene TRBV7-2; TRBD1 matches at 8 bases. Losses at the gene ends were 4 bases for V and 8 bases for J; bases not matched to a gene: 10. Germline V lookup: CDR1 SGHTA, CDR2 FQGNSA. The CDR3 loop spans 14 amino acids. The CDR3 bases are TGTGCCAGCAGCTCTAGGGACAGGAGGCTGAAGCAGTACTTC. Encoded protein: CASSSRDRRLKQYF.

This chain links TRBV27 with TRBJ2-1; D unresolved. Deletions cut 6 bases from V and 4 bases from J, with 19 bases between. The germline CDR1 and CDR2 sequences are MNHEY and SMNVEV (reference sequence). There are 16 residues in the CDR3. As DNA, the CDR3 is TGTGCCAGCAGAATAACACACTCCCTGGGATACAATGAGCAGTTCTTC. Translation gives CASRITHSLGYNEQFF.

This sequence joins TRBV6-6 and TRBJ2-7; 12 bases match TRBD2. Germline V gene lookup returns CDR1 MNHNY and CDR2 SVGAGI (reference sequence). This CDR3 contains 14 residues. V shed 7 bases and J 7 bases; nucleotides not matched to a gene: 8. CDR3 protein: CASKNLAGGWEQYF. CDR3 DNA sequence: TGTGCCAGCAAAAACCTAGCGGGAGGGTGGGAGCAGTACTTC.

CDR3 DNA: TGTGCCAGTAGCACACTCGGGACAGGCCACTACGAGCAGTACTTC. It translates to CASSTLGTGHYEQYF. The chain links TRBV19 to TRBJ2-7, with TRBD1 matching 8 bases. The length of the CDR3 is 15 residues. V was clipped by 6 bases and J by 3 bases; unmatched bases: 10. The germline gives CDR1 LNHDA, CDR2 SQIVND (reference sequence).

The rearrangement links TRBV19 to TRBJ1-3; D unresolved. The CDR3 sequence is 14 residues long. The germline V gene has CDR1 LNHDA and CDR2 SQIVND (reference sequence). The V end was cut by 10 bases, the J end by 0 bases, with 13 bases between. The CDR3 DNA reads TGTGCCACCCGATTCAGGAACTCTGGAAACACCATATATTTT. Its translation: CATRFRNSGNTIYF. The full variable domain, rest sourced from reference TRBV19 and TRBJ1-3, is DGGITQSPKYLFRKEGQNVTLSCEQNLNHDAMYWYRQDPGQGLRLIYYSQIVNDFQKGDIAEGYSVSREKKESFPLTVTSAQKNPTAFYLCATRFRNSGNTIYFGEGSWLTVV.

The V and J genes are TRBV5-8 and TRBJ1-3; D remains unclear. Trimming left V 4 bases short and J 7 bases short, with 18 bases between. The CDR3 is 15 amino acids. Germline lookup yields CDR1 SGHTS and CDR2 YDEGEE. The CDR3 DNA reads as TGTGCCAGCAGCGGATCCCGGGTCCCCGGGAACACCATATATTTT. Translating it yields CASSGSRVPGNTIYF.

The rearrangement joins TRBV2 to TRBJ2-1, with a weak D call TRBD2 (6 bases). Germline loops: CDR1 SNHLY, CDR2 FYNNEI. V was trimmed by 5 bases and J by 3 bases, leaving 11 bases between them. The CDR3 runs 14 residues. CDR3 bases: TGTGCCAGCAGTAGGGGCGGGGACTACAATGAGCAGTTCTTC. Translation: CASSRGGDYNEQFF.

This rearrangement joins TRBV2 to TRBJ2-6; no clear D. Germline assignment: CDR1 SNHLY and CDR2 FYNNEI. This CDR3 region has 13 residues. The V end was cut by 8 bases, the J end by 9 bases, with 14 bases between. The CDR3 region is CASFGLLLNVLTF. The CDR3, as DNA: TGTGCCAGCTTCGGGTTGCTCCTCAACGTCCTGACTTTC.

The chain is built from TRBV5-4 and TRBJ1-2; D ambiguous. The CDR3 is 14 amino acids. The V end was cut by 0 bases, the J end by 2 bases, with 8 bases between. CDR1 and CDR2 from the germline V gene are SGHNT and YYREEE (reference sequence). The CDR3 sequence is CASSLGFGNYGYTF. CDR3 coding DNA: TGTGCCAGCAGCTTGGGATTTGGGAACTATGGCTACACCTTC.

This clone was picked up one time. The chain uses TRBV18 and TRBJ2-5; D not certain. V was shortened by 6 bases and J by 5 bases, with 19 bases between the two germline ends. The germline V gene encodes CDR1 KGHSH and CDR2 LQKENI. The CDR3 is made up of 15 amino acids. The CDR3 spells CASSQVYEQSETQYF. The CDR3 DNA reads TGTGCCAGCTCCCAAGTCTATGAGCAATCGGAGACCCAGTACTTC.

V and J are TRBV7-6 and TRBJ2-7; 7 nucleotides line up with TRBD1. There are 13 residues in the CDR3. After removal of 5 bases from V and 3 bases from J, the junction contained 4 bases not matched to a gene. CDR1 and CDR2 (germline): SGHVS, FNYEAQ. The CDR3 spells CASSIRQGYEQYF. CDR3 DNA sequence: TGTGCCAGCAGCATTAGACAGGGCTACGAGCAGTACTTC.

The chain links TRBV30 to TRBJ2-5, with 7 bases aligning to TRBD2. V lost 3 bases and J lost 4; bases outside the gene matches: 14. The germline V gene has CDR1 GTSNPN and CDR2 SVGIG (reference sequence). The CDR3 runs 16 residues. In DNA form, the CDR3 reads TGTGCCTGGAGCACTAATTGGGGAGGGAGGGGAGAGACCCAGTACTTC. Translated: CAWSTNWGGRGETQYF.

J is TRBJ2-7 and V is TRBV28; 11 bases align to TRBD1. Unmatched junction bases numbered 3, after V lost 6 bases and J lost 5 bases. The CDR3 is 13 amino acids. Germline loops: CDR1 MDHEN, CDR2 SYDVKM. In DNA form, the CDR3 reads TGTGCCAGCAGAAGGGACAGGGGGGACGAGCAGTACTTC. It specifies CASRRDRGDEQYF. Full variable domain (outside the CDR3, taken from reference TRBV28 and TRBJ2-7): DVKVTQSSRYLVKRTGEKVFLECVQDMDHENMFWYRQDPGLGLRLIYFSYDVKMKEKGDIPEGYSVSREKKERFSLILESASTNQTSMYLCASRRDRGDEQYFGPGTRLTVT.

The chain links TRBV5-6 to TRBJ2-7, with D unresolved. The CDR3 covers 12 residues. The ends were cut back, 0 bases at V and 3 bases at J, with 4 bases in the middle. The germline V gene has CDR1 SGHDT and CDR2 YYEEEE. Here the CDR3 reads CASSLVGYEQYF. Written as DNA, the CDR3 is TGTGCCAGCAGCTTGGTAGGCTACGAGCAGTACTTC.

The chain links TRBV2 to TRBJ1-4, with D possibly TRBD1 on 5 matching bases. Per germline, CDR1 SNHLY and CDR2 FYNNEI. V shed 5 bases and J shed 7 bases, with 17 bases lying between them. The length of the CDR3 is 15 residues. CDR3 sequence (DNA): TGTGCCAGCAGTCTCGACGGAGCCGGGGGTGAAAAACTGTTTTTT. Translation: CASSLDGAGGEKLFF.

To note about this clone: A read error may produce the germline difference seen at one junction end. The V call is TRBV7-7, the J call TRBJ2-7, with D possibly TRBD1 on 5 matching bases. Looked up from germline, CDR1 is SSHAT and CDR2 is FNYEAQ (reference sequence). CDR3 length: 13 amino acids. The CDR3: CASSLDRVNEQYF. CDR3 nucleotide sequence: TGTGCTAGCAGCTTAGACAGAGTCAACGAGCAGTACTTC.